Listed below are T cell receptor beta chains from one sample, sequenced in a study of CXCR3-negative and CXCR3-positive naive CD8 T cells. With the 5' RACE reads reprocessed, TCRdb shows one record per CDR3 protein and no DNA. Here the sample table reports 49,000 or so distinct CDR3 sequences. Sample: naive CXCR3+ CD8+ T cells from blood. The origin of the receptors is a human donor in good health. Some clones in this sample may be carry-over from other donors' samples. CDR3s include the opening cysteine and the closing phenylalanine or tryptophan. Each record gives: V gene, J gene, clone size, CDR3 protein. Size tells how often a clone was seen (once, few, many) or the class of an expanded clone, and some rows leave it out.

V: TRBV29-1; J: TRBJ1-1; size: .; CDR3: CSYGTGGTEAFF
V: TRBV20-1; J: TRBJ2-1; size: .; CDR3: CSAREGFGLAAYNEQFF
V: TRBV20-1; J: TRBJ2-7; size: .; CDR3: CSVPSIAGYYEQYF
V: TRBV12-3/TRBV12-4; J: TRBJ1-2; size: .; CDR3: CASSLPGQGLLGGYTF
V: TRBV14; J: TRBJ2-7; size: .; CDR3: CASSDHPGQGDEQYF
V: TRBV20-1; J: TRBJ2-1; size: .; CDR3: CSARNLAGVTYNEQFF
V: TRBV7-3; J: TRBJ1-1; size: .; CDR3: CASSLNIRGTEAFF
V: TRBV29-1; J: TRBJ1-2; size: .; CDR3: CSVDQTPARISYGYTF
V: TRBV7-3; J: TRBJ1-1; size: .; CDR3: CASSPLPSGRPEAFF
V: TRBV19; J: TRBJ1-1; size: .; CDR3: CASKDPPPNTEAFF
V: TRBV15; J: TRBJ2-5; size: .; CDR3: CATSRGVGQETQYF
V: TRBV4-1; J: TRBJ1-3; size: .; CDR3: CASSQDPQGNTIYF
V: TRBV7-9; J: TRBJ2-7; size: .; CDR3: CASSSPPDRLFYEQYF
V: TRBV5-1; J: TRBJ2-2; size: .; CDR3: CASSLVDSPSTGELFF
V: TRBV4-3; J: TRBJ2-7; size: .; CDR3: CASREGQDSYEQYF
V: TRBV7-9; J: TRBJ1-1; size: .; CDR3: CASSLGGGTEAFF
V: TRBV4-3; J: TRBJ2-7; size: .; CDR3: CASSQDRGRTYEQYF
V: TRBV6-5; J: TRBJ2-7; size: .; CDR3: CASSPGTGSLYEQYF
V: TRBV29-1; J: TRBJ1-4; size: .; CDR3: CSGGTAEKLFF
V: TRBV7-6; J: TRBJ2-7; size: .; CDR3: CASSLESSAAGIYEQYF
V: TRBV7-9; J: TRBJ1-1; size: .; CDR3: CASQTVTEAFF
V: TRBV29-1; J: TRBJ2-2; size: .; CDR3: CSVKRLGAQNGELFF
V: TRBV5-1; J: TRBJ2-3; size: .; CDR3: CASSDFFRASTDTQYF
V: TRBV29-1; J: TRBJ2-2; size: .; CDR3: CSVDLAGVANTGELFF
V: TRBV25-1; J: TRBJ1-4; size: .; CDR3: CASSGGQRLATNEKLFF
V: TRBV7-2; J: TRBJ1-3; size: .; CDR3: CASSLARGSGNTIYF
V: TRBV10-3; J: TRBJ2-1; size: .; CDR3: CAISESQEQFF
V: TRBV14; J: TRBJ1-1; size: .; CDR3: CASSPRGAITEAFF
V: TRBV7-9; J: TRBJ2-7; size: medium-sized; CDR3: CASSFTYEQYF
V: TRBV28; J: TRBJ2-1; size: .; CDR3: CASSSRLAGGYEQFF
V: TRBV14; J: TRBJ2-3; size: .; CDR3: CASSQGRISDTQYF
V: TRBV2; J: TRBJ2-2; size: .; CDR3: CASTRVTGELFF
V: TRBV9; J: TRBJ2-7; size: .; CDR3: CASSEGVSYEQYF
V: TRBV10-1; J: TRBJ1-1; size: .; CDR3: CARSESSGYTEAFF
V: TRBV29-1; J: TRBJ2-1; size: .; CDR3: CSAEGLYNEQFF
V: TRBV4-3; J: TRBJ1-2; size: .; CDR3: CASSQGRQNYGYTF
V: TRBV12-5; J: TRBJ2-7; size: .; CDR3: CASGLVRTDEQYF
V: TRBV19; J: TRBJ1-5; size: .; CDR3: CASSIGTGSDQPQHF
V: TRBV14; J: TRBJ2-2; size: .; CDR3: CASSQDHYSPNTGELFF
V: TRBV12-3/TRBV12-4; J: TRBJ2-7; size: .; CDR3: CASSRGTRLYEQYF
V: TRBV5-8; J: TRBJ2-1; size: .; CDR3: CASSLAGATYNEQFF
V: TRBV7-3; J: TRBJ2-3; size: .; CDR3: CASSFGPSGGYTQYF
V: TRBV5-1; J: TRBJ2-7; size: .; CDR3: CASSLMRDRAYEQYF
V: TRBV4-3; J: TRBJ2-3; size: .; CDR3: CASWGRGFIFRDTQYF
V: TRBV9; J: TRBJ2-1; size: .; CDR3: CASSVGAGGSQYNEQFF
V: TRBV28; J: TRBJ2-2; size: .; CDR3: CASSRITGELFF
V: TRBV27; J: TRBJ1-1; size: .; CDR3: CASRDRGLNEAFF
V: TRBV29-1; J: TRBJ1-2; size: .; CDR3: CSVEAGTGHGYTF
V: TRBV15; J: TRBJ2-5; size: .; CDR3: CATSEALDQETQYF
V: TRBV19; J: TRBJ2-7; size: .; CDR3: CASGQGLYEQYF
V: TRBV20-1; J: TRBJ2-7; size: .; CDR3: CSANDRGSYEQYF
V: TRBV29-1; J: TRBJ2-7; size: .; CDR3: CSVSGQGIYEQYF
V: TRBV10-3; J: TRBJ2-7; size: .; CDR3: CAISEPRQGDSEQYF
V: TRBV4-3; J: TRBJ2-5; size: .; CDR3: CASSQDELIPTQYF